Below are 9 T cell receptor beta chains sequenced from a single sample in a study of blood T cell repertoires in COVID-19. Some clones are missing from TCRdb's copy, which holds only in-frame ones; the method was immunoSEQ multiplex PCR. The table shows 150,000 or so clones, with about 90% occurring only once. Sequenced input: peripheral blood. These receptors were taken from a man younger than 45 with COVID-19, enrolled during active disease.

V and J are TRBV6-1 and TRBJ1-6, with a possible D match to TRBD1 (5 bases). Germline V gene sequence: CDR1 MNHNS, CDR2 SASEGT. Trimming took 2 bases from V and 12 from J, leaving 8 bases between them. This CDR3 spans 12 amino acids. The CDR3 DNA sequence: TGTGCCAGCAGTGAAAGGGGCGGACCCCTCCACTTT. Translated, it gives CASSERGGPLHF.

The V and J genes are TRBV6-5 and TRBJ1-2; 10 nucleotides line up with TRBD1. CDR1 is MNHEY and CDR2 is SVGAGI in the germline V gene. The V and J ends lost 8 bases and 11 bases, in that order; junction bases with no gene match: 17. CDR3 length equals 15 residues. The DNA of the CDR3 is TGTGCCAGCCTAGATCCTCGGCGGGGACAGGGGAAGTACACCTTC. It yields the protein CASLDPRRGQGKYTF.

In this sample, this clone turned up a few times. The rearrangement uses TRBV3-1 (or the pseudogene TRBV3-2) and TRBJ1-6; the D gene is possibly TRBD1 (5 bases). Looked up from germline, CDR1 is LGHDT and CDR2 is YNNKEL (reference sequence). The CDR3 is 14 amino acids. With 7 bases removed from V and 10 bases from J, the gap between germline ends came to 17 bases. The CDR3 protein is CASTRDLGRSPLHF. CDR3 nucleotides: TGTGCCAGCACAAGGGACCTCGGGAGGTCACCCCTCCACTTT.

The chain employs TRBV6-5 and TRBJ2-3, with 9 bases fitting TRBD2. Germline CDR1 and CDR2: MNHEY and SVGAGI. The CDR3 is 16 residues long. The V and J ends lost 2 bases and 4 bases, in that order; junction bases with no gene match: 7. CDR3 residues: CASSYEASGAADTQYF. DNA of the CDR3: TGTGCCAGCAGTTACGAGGCTAGCGGGGCGGCAGATACGCAGTATTTT.

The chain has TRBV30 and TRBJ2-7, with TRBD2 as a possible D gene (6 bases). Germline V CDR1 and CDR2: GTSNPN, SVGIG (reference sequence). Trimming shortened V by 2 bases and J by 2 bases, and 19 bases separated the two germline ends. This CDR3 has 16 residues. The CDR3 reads CAWSLEGIKGTYEQYF. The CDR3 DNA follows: TGTGCCTGGAGTTTGGAGGGAATTAAGGGAACCTACGAGCAGTACTTC.

The CDR3 spells CATSDYGQGAGNTGELFF. The DNA for the CDR3 is TGTGCCACCAGTGATTACGGACAGGGGGCAGGGAACACCGGGGAGCTGTTTTTT. The chain combines TRBV24-1 with TRBJ2-2; 11 bases align to TRBD1. The CDR3 covers 18 residues. In germline, CDR1 is KGHDR, CDR2 SFDVKD. With 2 bases clipped from V and 1 base from J, the junction kept 5 bases outside the gene matches.

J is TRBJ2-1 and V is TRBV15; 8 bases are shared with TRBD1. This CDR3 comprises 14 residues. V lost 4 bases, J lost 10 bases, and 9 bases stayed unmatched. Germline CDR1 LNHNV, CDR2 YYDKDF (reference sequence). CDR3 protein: CATSIFQGAGEQFF. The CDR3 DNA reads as TGTGCCACCAGCATTTTTCAGGGGGCGGGGGAGCAGTTCTTC.

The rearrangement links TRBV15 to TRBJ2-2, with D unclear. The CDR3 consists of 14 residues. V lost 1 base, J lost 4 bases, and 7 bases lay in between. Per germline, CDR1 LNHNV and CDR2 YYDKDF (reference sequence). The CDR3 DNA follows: TGTGCCACCAGCAGAGTGGTCGGCACCGGGGAGCTGTTTTTT. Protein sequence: CATSRVVGTGELFF.

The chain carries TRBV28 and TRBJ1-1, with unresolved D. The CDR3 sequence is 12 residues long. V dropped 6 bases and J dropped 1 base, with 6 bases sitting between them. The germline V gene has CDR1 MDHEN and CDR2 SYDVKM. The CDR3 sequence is CASSPSNTEAFF. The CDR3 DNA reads TGTGCCAGCAGCCCATCGAACACTGAAGCTTTCTTT.